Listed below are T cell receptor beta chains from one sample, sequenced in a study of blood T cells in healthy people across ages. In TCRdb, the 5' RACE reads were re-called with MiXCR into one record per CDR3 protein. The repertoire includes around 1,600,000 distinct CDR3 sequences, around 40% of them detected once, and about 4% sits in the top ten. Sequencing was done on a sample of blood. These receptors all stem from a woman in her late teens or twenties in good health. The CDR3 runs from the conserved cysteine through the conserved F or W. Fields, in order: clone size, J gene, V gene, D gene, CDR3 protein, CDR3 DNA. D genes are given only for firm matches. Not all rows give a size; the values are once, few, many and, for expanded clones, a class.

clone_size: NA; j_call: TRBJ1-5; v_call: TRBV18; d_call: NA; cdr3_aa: CASSAPGDTQNQPQHF; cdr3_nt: TGTGCCAGCTCCGCACCGGGGGATACACAGAATCAGCCCCAGCATTTT
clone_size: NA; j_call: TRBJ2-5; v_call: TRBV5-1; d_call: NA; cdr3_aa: CASSLEAEIKTQYF; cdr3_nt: TGCGCCAGCAGCTTGGAGGCAGAAATTAAGACCCAGTACTTC
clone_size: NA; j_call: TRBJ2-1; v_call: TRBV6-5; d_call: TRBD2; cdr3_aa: CASSYSLAGGYNEQFF; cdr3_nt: TGTGCCAGCAGTTACTCACTAGCGGGGGGCTACAATGAGCAGTTCTTC
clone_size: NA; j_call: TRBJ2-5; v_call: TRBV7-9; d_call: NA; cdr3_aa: CASSPRAEETQYF; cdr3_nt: TGTGCCAGCAGCCCTCGAGCCGAAGAGACCCAGTACTTC
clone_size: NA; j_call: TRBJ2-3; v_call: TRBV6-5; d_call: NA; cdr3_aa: CASSPLRQSFTDTQYF; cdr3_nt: TGTGCCAGCAGTCCGCTCCGTCAGAGCTTCACAGATACGCAGTATTTT
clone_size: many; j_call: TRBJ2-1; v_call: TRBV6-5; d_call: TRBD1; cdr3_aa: CASSPQGAYNEQFF; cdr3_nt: TGTGCCAGCAGCCCACAGGGGGCCTACAATGAGCAGTTCTTC
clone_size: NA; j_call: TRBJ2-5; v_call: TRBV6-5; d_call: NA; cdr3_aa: CASSFGPRGNEQYF; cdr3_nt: TGTGCCAGCAGTTTCGGACCAAGGGGTAATGAGCAGTACTTC
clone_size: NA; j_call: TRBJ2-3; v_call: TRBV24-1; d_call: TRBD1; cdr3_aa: CATSDLKATGVTDTQYF; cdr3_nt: TGTGCCACCAGTGATTTGAAGGCCACAGGGGTCACAGATACGCAGTATTTT
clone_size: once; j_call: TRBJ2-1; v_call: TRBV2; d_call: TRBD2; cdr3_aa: CANTSGRAGQFF; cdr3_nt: TGTGCCAACACTAGCGGGAGGGCAGGGCAGTTCTTC
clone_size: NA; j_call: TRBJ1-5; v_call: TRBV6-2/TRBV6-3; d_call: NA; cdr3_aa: CASKDQEVSNQPQHF; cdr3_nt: TGTGCCAGCAAAGACCAGGAGGTTAGCAATCAGCCCCAGCATTTT
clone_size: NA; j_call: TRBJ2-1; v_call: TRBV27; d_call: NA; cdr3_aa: CASSYQADPSYNEQFF; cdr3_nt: TGTGCCAGCAGTTATCAAGCAGATCCCTCCTACAATGAGCAGTTCTTC
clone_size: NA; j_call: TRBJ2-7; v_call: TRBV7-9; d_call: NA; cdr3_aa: CASSVAGPTYEQYF; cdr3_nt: TGTGCCAGCAGCGTTGCCGGGCCAACCTACGAGCAGTACTTC
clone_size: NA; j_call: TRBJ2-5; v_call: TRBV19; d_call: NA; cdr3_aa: CASSPGLSYKQYF; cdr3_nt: TGTGCCAGTAGTCCAGGGTTAAGCTACAAGCAGTACTTC
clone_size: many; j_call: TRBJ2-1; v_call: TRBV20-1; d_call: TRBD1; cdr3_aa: CSARGQGDYNEQFF; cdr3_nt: TGCAGTGCTAGAGGTCAGGGGGACTACAATGAGCAGTTCTTC
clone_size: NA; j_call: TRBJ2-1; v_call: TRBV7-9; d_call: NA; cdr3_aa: CASSLALIESSYNEQFF; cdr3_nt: TGTGCCAGCAGCTTAGCGCTGATAGAGAGCTCCTACAATGAGCAGTTCTTC
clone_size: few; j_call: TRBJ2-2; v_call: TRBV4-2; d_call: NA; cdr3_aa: CASSQGQDTGELFF; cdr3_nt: TGTGCCAGCAGCCAAGGACAGGACACCGGGGAGCTGTTTTTT
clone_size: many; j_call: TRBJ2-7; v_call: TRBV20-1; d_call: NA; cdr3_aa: CSARGDFYEQYF; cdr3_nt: TGCAGTGCTAGAGGTGATTTCTACGAGCAGTACTTC
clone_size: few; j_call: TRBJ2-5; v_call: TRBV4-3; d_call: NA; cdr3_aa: CASSQDRLRQTQYF; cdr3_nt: TGCGCCAGCAGCCAAGATAGACTCAGGCAGACCCAGTACTTC
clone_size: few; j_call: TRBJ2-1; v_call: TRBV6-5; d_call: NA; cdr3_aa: CASGMAKYNEQFF; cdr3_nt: TGTGCCAGCGGTATGGCGAAATACAATGAGCAGTTCTTC
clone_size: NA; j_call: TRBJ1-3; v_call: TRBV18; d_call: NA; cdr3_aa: CASSPGGLSGNTIYF; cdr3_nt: TGTGCCAGCTCACCAGGCGGCCTCTCTGGAAACACCATATATTTT
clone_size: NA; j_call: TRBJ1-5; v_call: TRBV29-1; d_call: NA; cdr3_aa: CSVFQGGQPQHF; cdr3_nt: TGCAGCGTTTTCCAGGGTGGTCAGCCCCAGCATTTT
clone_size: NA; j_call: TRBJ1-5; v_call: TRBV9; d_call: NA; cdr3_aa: CASSGPTTPQHF; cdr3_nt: TGTGCCAGCAGCGGGCCGACAACACCCCAGCATTTT
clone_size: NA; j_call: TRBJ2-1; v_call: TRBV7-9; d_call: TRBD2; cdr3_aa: CASSHSAGDLYNEQFF; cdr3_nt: TGTGCCAGCAGCCATTCAGCGGGGGACCTCTACAATGAGCAGTTCTTC
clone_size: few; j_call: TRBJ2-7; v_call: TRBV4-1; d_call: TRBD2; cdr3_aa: CASSQLGTSYNEQYF; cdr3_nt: TGCGCCAGCAGCCAACTTGGGACTAGCTACAATGAGCAGTACTTC
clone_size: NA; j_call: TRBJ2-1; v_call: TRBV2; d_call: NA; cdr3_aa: CASSEVTRFYNEQFF; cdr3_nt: TGTGCCAGCAGTGAAGTGACTAGGTTCTACAATGAGCAGTTCTTC
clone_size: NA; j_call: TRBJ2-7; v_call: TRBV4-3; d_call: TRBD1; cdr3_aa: CAPGPRGTGQEQYF; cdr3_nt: TGCGCTCCGGGGCCAAGGGGGACAGGGCAAGAGCAGTACTTC
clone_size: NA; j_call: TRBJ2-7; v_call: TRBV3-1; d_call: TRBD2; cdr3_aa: CASSYISGSNYEQYF; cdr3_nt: TGTGCCAGCAGCTATATTAGCGGGAGTAACTACGAGCAGTACTTC
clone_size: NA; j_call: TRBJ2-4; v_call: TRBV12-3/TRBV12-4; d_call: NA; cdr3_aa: CASSNGGTRGPLAKNIQYF; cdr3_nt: TGTGCCAGCAGTAATGGCGGGACACGGGGGCCACTAGCCAAAAACATTCAGTACTTC
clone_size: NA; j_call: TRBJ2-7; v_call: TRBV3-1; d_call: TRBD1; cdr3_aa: CASSQDTGMTGGGEQYF; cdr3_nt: TGTGCCAGCAGCCAGGATACCGGGATGACAGGGGGCGGTGAGCAGTACTTC
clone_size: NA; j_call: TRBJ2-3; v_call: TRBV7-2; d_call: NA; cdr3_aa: CASRLTPGGDTQYF; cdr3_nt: TGTGCCAGCAGATTAACCCCTGGTGGAGATACGCAGTATTTT
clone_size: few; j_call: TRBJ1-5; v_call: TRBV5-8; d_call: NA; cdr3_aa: CASSLLFQPQHF; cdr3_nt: TGTGCCAGCAGCTTGTTATTTCAGCCCCAGCATTTT
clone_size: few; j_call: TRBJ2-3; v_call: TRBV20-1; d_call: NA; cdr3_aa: CSATESSTDTQYF; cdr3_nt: TGCAGTGCTACTGAATCTAGCACAGATACGCAGTATTTT
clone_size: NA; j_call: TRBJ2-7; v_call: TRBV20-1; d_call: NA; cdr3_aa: CSARDQTPNSYEQYF; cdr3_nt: TGCAGTGCTAGAGATCAGACTCCAAACTCCTACGAGCAGTACTTC
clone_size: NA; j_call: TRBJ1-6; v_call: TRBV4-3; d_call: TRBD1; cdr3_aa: CASSHFTGDNSPLHF; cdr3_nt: TGCGCCAGCAGCCATTTTACAGGGGATAATTCACCCCTCCACTTT
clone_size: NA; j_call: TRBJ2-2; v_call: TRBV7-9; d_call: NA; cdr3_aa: CASSSRGLGTGELFF; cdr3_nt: TGTGCCAGCAGCTCAAGGGGCCTCGGCACCGGGGAGCTGTTTTTT
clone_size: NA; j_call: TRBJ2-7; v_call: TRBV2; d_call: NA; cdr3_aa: CASRRLLTYPYEQYF; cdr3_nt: TGTGCCAGCCGCCGTTTATTGACGTATCCCTACGAGCAGTACTTC
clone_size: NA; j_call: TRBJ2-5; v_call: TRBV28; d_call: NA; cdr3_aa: CASNQGWGFGTQYF; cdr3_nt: TGTGCCAGCAACCAGGGTTGGGGTTTCGGGACCCAGTACTTC
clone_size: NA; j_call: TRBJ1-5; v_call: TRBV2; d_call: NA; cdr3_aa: CASSNTVSNQPQHF; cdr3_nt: TGTGCCAGCAGCAACACAGTTAGCAATCAGCCCCAGCATTTT
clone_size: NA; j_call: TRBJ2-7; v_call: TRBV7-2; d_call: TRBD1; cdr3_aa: CASSRPGTGGSSYEQYF; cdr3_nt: TGTGCCAGCAGCCGTCCCGGGACAGGGGGTAGCTCCTACGAGCAGTACTTC
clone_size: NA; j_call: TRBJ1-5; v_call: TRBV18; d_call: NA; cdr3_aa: CASSPLEAPNQPQHF; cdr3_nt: TGTGCCAGCTCACCACTTGAGGCTCCCAACCAGCCCCAGCATTTT
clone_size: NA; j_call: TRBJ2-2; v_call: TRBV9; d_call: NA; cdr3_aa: CASSGSPSGELFF; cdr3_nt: TGTGCCAGCAGCGGTTCCCCTAGCGGGGAGCTGTTTTTT
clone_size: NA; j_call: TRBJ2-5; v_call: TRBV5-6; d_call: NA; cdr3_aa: CASSFGTPEETQYF; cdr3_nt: TGTGCCAGCAGCTTCGGGACTCCCGAAGAGACCCAGTACTTC
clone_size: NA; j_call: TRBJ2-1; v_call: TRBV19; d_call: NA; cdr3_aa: CASSGTRVNNEQFF; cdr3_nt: TGTGCCAGTTCGGGGACCAGGGTCAACAATGAGCAGTTCTTC
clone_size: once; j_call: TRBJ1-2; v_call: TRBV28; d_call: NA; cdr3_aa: CASSVLLQGGGYTF; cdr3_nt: TGTGCCAGCAGTGTTCTACTACAGGGTGGTGGCTACACCTTC
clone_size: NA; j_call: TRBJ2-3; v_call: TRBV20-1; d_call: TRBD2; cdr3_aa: CSAPERDRTDTQYF; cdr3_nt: TGCAGTGCACCCGAGCGGGACCGCACAGATACGCAGTATTTT